Presented here are 7 T cell receptor beta chains from one specimen sequenced in a study of blood T cells in healthy people across ages (dated by TCRdb to between 2014 and 2016). Receptor libraries were prepared by 5' RACE. Sequenced on an Illumina HiSeq 2500. A second roughly 7 to 11 cycle PCR used a sample-barcoded 5' primer and a J-beta primer mix. TCRdb took the public reads, trimmed them with fastp at Q25, ran MiXCR for clone calling and kept in-frame beta chains. Every CDR3 protein is listed once, alongside the most common genes and DNA of its rows. The sample records more than 1,400,000 distinct CDR3 sequences, about 40% of which are singletons. The top ten constitute roughly 7.9% of the sample. Material for sequencing was blood. Receptors originate from a woman younger than 35 in good health.

The chain joins TRBV20-1 to TRBJ2-7; 10 bases are a match to TRBD1. The CDR3 loop spans 18 amino acids. Germline CDR1 is DFQATT and CDR2 is SNEGSKA (reference sequence). V trimming: 6 bases; J trimming: 0 bases; junction bases outside the gene matches: 17. The CDR3 protein is CSATSGTGDVQGSYEQYF. The CDR3 DNA reads as TGCAGTGCCACTTCAGGGACAGGGGATGTACAAGGCTCCTACGAGCAGTACTTC.

V is TRBV5-1 and J is TRBJ2-1; TRBD2 agrees at 7 bases. The CDR3 loop spans 14 amino acids. With 5 bases clipped from V and 7 bases from J, the junction kept 9 bases outside the gene matches. The germline CDR1 and CDR2 sequences are SGHRS and YFSETQ. The CDR3 bases are TGCGCCAGCAGAACCGGGGGGTTTAGGAATGAGCAGTTCTTC. Protein: CASRTGGFRNEQFF.

This chain connects TRBV4-1 to TRBJ1-2; D remains ambiguous. Germline lookup yields CDR1 MGHRA and CDR2 YSYEKL. The CDR3 loop spans 15 amino acids. Trimming left V 1 base short and J 1 base short, with 10 bases between. The CDR3 DNA follows: TGCGCCAGCAGCCAAGGGACGGTTAATAACTATGGCTACACCTTC. Its protein is CASSQGTVNNYGYTF.

The rearrangement uses TRBV20-1 and TRBJ2-7; TRBD2 might be the D (5 bases). The V end lost 7 bases, the J end lost 7 bases, and 11 bases lay between the germline ends. The CDR3 extends over 10 amino acids. Germline V gene sequence: CDR1 DFQATT, CDR2 SNEGSKA (reference sequence). CDR3 in amino acids: CSGFPGEQYF. The CDR3 DNA follows: TGCAGTGGTTTCCCGGGGGAGCAGTACTTC.

V gene TRBV29-1 combines with J gene TRBJ2-7; 7 bases align to TRBD1. This CDR3 spans 13 amino acids. Germline V gives CDR1 SQVTM, CDR2 ANQGSEA. CDR3 bases: TGCAACGTCCATAGGGACAGCACCTACGAGCAGTACTTC. This translates into CNVHRDSTYEQYF.

The chain employs TRBV7-2 and TRBJ2-4, with 9 bases matching TRBD2. CDR1 is SGHTA, CDR2 FQGNSA, per germline. This CDR3 is 18 amino acids long. V shed 5 bases, J shed 5 bases, and the junction held 16 bases outside the gene matches. The CDR3 DNA follows: TGTGCCAGCAGCCCCTATCGACTAGCGGAATTGAGGGAAAACATTCAGTACTTC. Residues: CASSPYRLAELRENIQYF. The entire variable domain, with the rest obtained from reference TRBV7-2 and TRBJ2-4, is as follows: GAGVSQSPSNKVTEKGKDVELRCDPISGHTALYWYRQSLGQGLEFLIYFQGNSAPDKSGLPSDRFSAERTGGSVSTLTIQRTQQEDSAVYLCASSPYRLAELRENIQYFGAGTRLSVL.

This chain joins TRBV20-1 and TRBJ2-5; perhaps TRBD1 as D (6 bases). The V gene lost 4 bases and the J gene lost 11 bases, with 29 bases spanning the gap. The CDR3 runs 16 residues. In germline, CDR1 is DFQATT, CDR2 SNEGSKA (reference sequence). DNA of the CDR3: TGCAGTGCTACTAGACCTGCAGGGGTTAGCAGTAGAGAGCAGTACTTC. It translates to CSATRPAGVSSREQYF.